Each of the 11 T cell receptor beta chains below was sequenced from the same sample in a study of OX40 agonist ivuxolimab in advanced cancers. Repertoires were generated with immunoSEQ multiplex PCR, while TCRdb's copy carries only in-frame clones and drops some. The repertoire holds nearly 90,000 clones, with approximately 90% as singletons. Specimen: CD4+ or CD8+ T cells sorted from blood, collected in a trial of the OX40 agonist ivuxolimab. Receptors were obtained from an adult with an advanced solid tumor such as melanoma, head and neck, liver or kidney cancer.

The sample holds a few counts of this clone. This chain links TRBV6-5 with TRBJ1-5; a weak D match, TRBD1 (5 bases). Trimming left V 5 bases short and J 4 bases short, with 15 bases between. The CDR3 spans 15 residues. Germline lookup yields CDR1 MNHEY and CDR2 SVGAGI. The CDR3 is CASSPTRAGNQPQHF. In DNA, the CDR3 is TGTGCCAGCAGTCCGACGAGGGCAGGGAATCAGCCCCAGCATTTT.

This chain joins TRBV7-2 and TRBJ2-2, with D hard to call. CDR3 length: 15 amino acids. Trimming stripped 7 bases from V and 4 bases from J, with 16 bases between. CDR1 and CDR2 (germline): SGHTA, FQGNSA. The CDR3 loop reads CASTSGRSGTGELFF. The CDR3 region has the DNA TGTGCCAGCACCTCTGGGCGATCTGGCACCGGGGAGCTGTTTTTT.

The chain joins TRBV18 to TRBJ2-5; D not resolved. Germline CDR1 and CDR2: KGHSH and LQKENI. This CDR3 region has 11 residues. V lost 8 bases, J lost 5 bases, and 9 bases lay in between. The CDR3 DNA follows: TGTGCCAGCCGCCTCACTGAGACCCAGTACTTC. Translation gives CASRLTETQYF.

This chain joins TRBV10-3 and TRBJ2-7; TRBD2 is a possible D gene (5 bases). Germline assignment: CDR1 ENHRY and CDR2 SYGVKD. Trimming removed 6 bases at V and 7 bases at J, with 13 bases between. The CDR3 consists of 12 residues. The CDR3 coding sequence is TGTGCCATCAGGGGGATAACGGGAGAGCAGTACTTC. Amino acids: CAIRGITGEQYF.

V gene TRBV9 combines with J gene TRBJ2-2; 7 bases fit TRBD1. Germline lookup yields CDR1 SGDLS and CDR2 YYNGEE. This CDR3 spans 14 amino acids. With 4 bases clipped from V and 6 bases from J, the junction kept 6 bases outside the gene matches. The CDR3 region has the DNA TGTGCCAGCAGCCCTCGACAGGGCTCCGGGGAGCTGTTTTTT. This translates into CASSPRQGSGELFF.

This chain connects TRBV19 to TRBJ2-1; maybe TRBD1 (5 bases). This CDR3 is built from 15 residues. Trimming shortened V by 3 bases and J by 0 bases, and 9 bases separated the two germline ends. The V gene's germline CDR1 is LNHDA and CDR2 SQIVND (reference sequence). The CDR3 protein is CASSISQGSYNEQFF. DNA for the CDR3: TGTGCCAGTAGTATTAGTCAGGGCTCCTACAATGAGCAGTTCTTC.

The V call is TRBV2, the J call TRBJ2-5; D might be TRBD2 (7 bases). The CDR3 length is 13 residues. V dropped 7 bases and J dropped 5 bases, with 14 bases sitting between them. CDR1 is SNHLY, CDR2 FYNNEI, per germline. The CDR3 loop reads CASTRGAGETQYF. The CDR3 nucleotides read TGTGCCAGCACCCGGGGGGCGGGGGAGACCCAGTACTTC.

The CDR3 spells CASSFSGGAPQETQYF. The CDR3 DNA is TGTGCCAGCAGCTTTAGCGGGGGCGCCCCGCAAGAGACCCAGTACTTC. The chain uses TRBV7-2 and TRBJ2-5, with 9 bases that match TRBD2. V was clipped by 3 bases and J by 2 bases; unmatched bases: 7. This CDR3 has 16 amino acids. Germline V gene data show CDR1 as SGHTA and CDR2 as FQGNSA. The full variable domain, rest sourced from reference TRBV7-2 and TRBJ2-5, is GAGVSQSPSNKVTEKGKDVELRCDPISGHTALYWYRQSLGQGLEFLIYFQGNSAPDKSGLPSDRFSAERTGGSVSTLTIQRTQQEDSAVYLCASSFSGGAPQETQYFGPGTRLLVL.

CDR3 loop: CAIRPGGARYEQYF. As DNA, the CDR3 is TGTGCCATCAGGCCGGGGGGGGCGCGATACGAGCAGTACTTC. The gene calls are TRBV10-3 and TRBJ2-7, with 8 bases identical to TRBD2. Germline trimming cut 6 bases from V and 4 bases from J; bases unmatched to any gene: 8. This CDR3 is 14 amino acids long. Germline loops: CDR1 ENHRY, CDR2 SYGVKD.

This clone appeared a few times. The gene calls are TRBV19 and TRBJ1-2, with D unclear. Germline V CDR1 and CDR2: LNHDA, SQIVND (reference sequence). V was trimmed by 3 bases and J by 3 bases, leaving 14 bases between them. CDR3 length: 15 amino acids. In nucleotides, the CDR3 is TGTGCCAGTAGTATTAGGACTCCGGTGGACTATGGCTACACCTTC. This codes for CASSIRTPVDYGYTF.

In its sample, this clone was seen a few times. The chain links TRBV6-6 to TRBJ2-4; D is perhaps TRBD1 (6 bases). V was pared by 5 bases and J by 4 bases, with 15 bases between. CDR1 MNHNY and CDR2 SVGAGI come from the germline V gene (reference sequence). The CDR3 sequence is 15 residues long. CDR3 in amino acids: CASSPPDRGKNIQYF. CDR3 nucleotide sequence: TGTGCCAGCAGTCCCCCGGATAGGGGGAAAAACATTCAGTACTTC.